This paragraph covers one T cell receptor beta chain sequence. The specificity of this receptor is unknown. No qualities accompany the bases; no much larger clone lies one base away. The sample's time point label is to be understood as: newly diagnosed GD, antithyroid drugs for less than 3 months. For both TCR sequencing and RNA sequencing, RNA was extracted from PBMCs using TRIzol. The diagnosis of Graves' disease was made according to American Thyroid Association guidelines. Recruitment of patients was carried out at an endocrinology department in Xi'an, China. Each patient gave approximately 8.8 milliliters of peripheral blood, collected in an EDTA anticoagulant tube. Ficoll Paque Plus density gradient separation was used to isolate PBMCs, and no further T cell sorting was done. RNA quality was checked with an Agilent 2100 Bioanalyzer and agarose gel, and concentration with a NanoDrop 2000. Here V drops 3 bases and J drops 6 bases, and the junction holds 5 bases not matched to any gene. The CDR3 measures 14 amino acids from cysteine to phenylalanine. Only the CDR3 portion is preserved as DNA: 42 bases, with reading frame beginning at the first base.

Library generation was performed with multiplex PCR. This sample was sequenced with an Illumina HiSeq 4000. iRepertoire HTBI primers and Arm-PCR amplification of CDR3 regions were used to construct TCR beta libraries. PCR products were gel purified before sequencing. In the authors' own workflow: A total of around 59 TRBV and 14 TRBJ segments were identified across samples and were used for gene usage analysis of CDR3 amino acid clonotypes. COPE and FqMerger were used to merge the filtered high-quality paired reads into contigs. BLAST was used to align contigs to IMGT TRBV, TRBD and TRBJ reference genes, with CDR3 defined following IMGT. Any clonotype with a frequency above 0.1% was classified as a highly expanded clone. Shannon entropy was used to measure repertoire diversity, and the Gini coefficient was used to measure V-J evenness. Public clonotypes were defined as clonotypes shared by more than one individual. TCRdb ran its own pipeline on the public reads, namely fastp trimming at Q25 and MiXCR clone calling, and kept in-frame beta chains. Rows are combined by CDR3 protein, so each entry shows the most common genes and DNA. TCRdb's processing, not the authors', yielded these V and J calls. Present in this sample are roughly 500,000 distinct CDR3 sequences, 13% to 15% of which were seen just once. Around a sixth of the sample lies in the top ten.

This record comes from a study of regulatory T cells in long-lasting Graves disease listed by TCRdb under 2021. Regarding the complete study: In the newly diagnosed Graves' disease group, patients had been taking antithyroid drugs for less than 3 months. This study used TCR sequencing and RNA sequencing of peripheral blood to compare persistent Graves' disease patients against newly diagnosed Graves' disease patients. The study was registered as a clinical trial and conducted in China. A total of around 35 samples underwent TCR sequencing, from roughly 13 patients with persistent Graves' disease and 20 or so patients with newly diagnosed Graves' disease.

The paper's findings and limits, for the study overall: Compared with newly diagnosed patients, persistent Graves' disease patients had lower TCR Shannon entropy and fewer highly expanded clones, which suggests clonal expansion. Only peripheral blood was studied, because thyroid tissue, the primary lesion, was inaccessible. Preferential use of TRBV28, TRBJ1-2 and TRBJ2-5 was observed in persistent disease, whereas TRBV20-1 and TRBJ2-1 were favored in newly diagnosed disease. The authors acknowledged the small sample size as a limitation that may reduce accuracy. More public clonotypes were shared among persistent patients (under 3,000) than among newly diagnosed patients (more than 900). Only the TCR beta chain was sequenced and analyzed.

The same data also went into a second study, on T cells in Graves' hyperthyroidism and ophthalmopathy. Taken from the second paper: Stable Graves' hyperthyroidism was defined as the absence of progression to ophthalmopathy over 18 months of follow-up. Hyperthyroidism patients were newly diagnosed, with disease duration under 2 months, and aged 18 to 65 years. Any patient with an uncontrolled infection, another autoimmune disease, pregnancy or lactation was excluded. Diagnoses relied on clinical symptoms, serum thyroxine and TRAb, thyroid ultrasound and orbital computed tomography. The TCR CDR3 was subjected to a first round of RT-PCR using the HTBI primer set and the Qiagen OneStep RT-PCR kit. Most expanded thyroid clonotypes (frequency above 0.001) were also detected in blood, suggesting blood repertoires may reflect thyroid immune responses. A 13 V-J signature model separated ophthalmopathy from stable hyperthyroidism, with nearly 90% sensitivity and about 81% specificity in cross-validation and 80%/75% in testing. In validation, progression to ophthalmopathy was predicted by the model with 55% to 71% sensitivity and around 76% specificity, a median of about 6.8 months before onset. A discovery cohort of roughly 100 patients, approximately 44 with Graves' ophthalmopathy and about 58 with stable Graves' hyperthyroidism, was used to find distinguishing TCR V-J signatures. Prospective prediction of ophthalmopathy was tested in an independent validation cohort consisting of 18 hyperthyroidism patients and 17 patients who later progressed to ophthalmopathy. For training and testing, the 80 to 100 patients in the discovery cohort were randomly divided in a 7:3 ratio. In about 6 Graves' hyperthyroidism patients, the study also compared T-cell repertoires from thyroid tissue with T-cell repertoires from blood. After blood sampling, hyperthyroidism patients were treated with methimazole at a starting dose of 30 mg daily, and ophthalmopathy patients were treated with high-dose intravenous methylprednisolone. The libraries were constructed in a second round of multiplex PCR and then size-selected and purified. The libraries were sequenced on an Illumina HiSeq2000 using paired-end 100 bp reads. Raw data were processed with SOAPnuke, discarding reads with adapters, uncalled bases, mean Phred below 15, or no exact constant-primer or identifier match. High-quality paired reads were merged using COPE v1.2.5, and each unique nucleotide sequence was defined as a clonotype. MiTCR v1.1 was used to align clonotypes to the IMGT TRBV, TRBD and TRBJ reference segments. Analysis was restricted to V-J combinations with a frequency above 0.0001, which covered roughly 99% of repertoires. A TCS score was defined as the ratio of F50 (clonal expansion) to E x V (chaos), with BLOSUM62-based TCRdist applied between CDR3 peptides within each V-J. Welch's t-statistics and random forest reduced approximately 520 V-J features to 10 to 15, which were used in a naive Bayes classifier (R e1071). No statistical method was used to set the sample size in advance, and investigators knew the group allocation. The paper describes TCR Vbeta CDR3 sequencing of 120 to 150 peripheral blood samples, made up of 40 to 45 ophthalmopathy patients, around 73 hyperthyroidism patients and roughly 17 progressor patients.

Here the chain combines TRBV12-3 or TRBV12-4 and TRBJ2-1; 7 nucleotides in the junction match TRBD2. Specimen: peripheral blood mononuclear cells (PBMCs), collected at new diagnosis, from a patient treated with antithyroid drugs. The receptor's source is a woman between 45 and 65 years old with Graves disease. Donor details come from another sample of the same person, matched by shared clones. The CDR3 protein sequence reads: CASSFGGGSNEQFF. The DNA reads TGTGCCAGCAGTTTCGGGGGAGGGAGCAATGAGCAGTTCTTC.